The 27 T cell receptor beta chains in this list originate from one sample, sequenced in a study of blood T cell repertoires in COVID-19. Sequencing was performed with immunoSEQ multiplex PCR; in TCRdb, only in-frame clones are kept and a portion is missing. The data hold approximately 530,000 clones, with 85% to 90% observed a single time. Material: peripheral blood. These receptor sequences come from a woman in her forties or fifties with COVID-19, enrolled during active disease.

V usage is TRBV5-1 and J usage is TRBJ1-5; maybe TRBD1 (5 bases). V was clipped by 4 bases and J by 9 bases, with 20 bases between them. The CDR3 consists of 15 residues. Germline values: CDR1 SGHRS, CDR2 YFSETQ. The DNA for the CDR3 is TGCGCCAGCAGCCCAGGGTCCCGGGCCGCCGGGCCCCAGCATTTT. Protein sequence: CASSPGSRAAGPQHF.

The CDR3 region has the DNA TGTGCCAGCAGTTTCGGGCCTCAGGGTGTGCAGTATTTT. The encoded protein is CASSFGPQGVQYF. V and J are TRBV12-3 or TRBV12-4 and TRBJ2-3, with D maybe TRBD1 (5 bases). Trimming pared 3 bases from V and 11 bases from J, leaving 15 bases between. This CDR3 is 13 amino acids long.

The J gene is TRBJ2-3, the V gene TRBV6-4, with a tentative D call TRBD2 (5 bases). Germline values: CDR1 MRHNA, CDR2 SNTAGT. Trimming took off 3 bases at V and 3 bases at J, with 7 bases between the two ends. The CDR3 contains 13 residues. The CDR3 DNA reads as TGTGCCAGCAGTGAGGGGAGAACAGATACGCAGTATTTT. Its protein product is CASSEGRTDTQYF.

J is TRBJ1-2 and V is TRBV5-1, with no clear D. The germline V gene encodes CDR1 SGHRS and CDR2 YFSETQ. Trimming shortened V by 0 bases and J by 7 bases, and 13 bases separated the two germline ends. The CDR3 totals 14 residues. The CDR3 DNA sequence: TGCGCCAGCAGCTTGGGCGGGGAGTCGGGTGGCTACACCTTC. Translating it yields CASSLGGESGGYTF.

As DNA, the CDR3 is TGTGCCATCAGTGAGGGCCTCACCAATCAGCCCCAGCATTTT. Translated, it gives CAISEGLTNQPQHF. The gene calls are TRBV10-3 and TRBJ1-5; D remains ambiguous. Germline V gives CDR1 ENHRY, CDR2 SYGVKD. V gave up 2 bases and J gave up 3 bases, with 8 bases separating them. The CDR3 runs 14 residues.

The V and J genes are TRBV6-6 and TRBJ1-2, with a tentative D call TRBD1 (5 bases). The V end was cut by 7 bases, the J end by 4 bases, with 19 bases between. The CDR3 runs 15 residues. Germline V gene lookup returns CDR1 MNHNY and CDR2 SVGAGI (reference sequence). The CDR3 region is CASTYSRAQSYGYTF. CDR3 sequence (DNA): TGTGCCAGCACCTACTCCAGGGCCCAGTCCTATGGCTACACCTTC.

V is TRBV28 and J is TRBJ2-4; D not resolved. Trimming cost V 3 bases and J 3 bases, with 12 bases left between them. The CDR3 totals 15 residues. CDR1 is MDHEN and CDR2 is SYDVKM in the germline V gene. CDR3 bases: TGTGCCAGCAGTTTCACGGGTGGTCTCAAAAACATTCAGTACTTC. Translation: CASSFTGGLKNIQYF.

The rearrangement uses TRBV13 and TRBJ2-7; D gene ambiguous. Trimming took 6 bases from V and 4 from J, leaving 13 bases between them. The CDR3 spans 13 residues. Germline V lookup: CDR1 PRHDT, CDR2 FYEKMQ (reference sequence). CDR3 amino acids: CASSPPVGYEQYF. In DNA form, the CDR3 reads TGTGCCAGCAGTCCTCCTGTCGGGTACGAGCAGTACTTC.

The chain is built from TRBV19 and TRBJ1-2; 12 bases are shared with TRBD1. Trimming removed 5 bases from V and 4 bases from J; junction bases left unmatched: 5. This CDR3 region has 15 residues. Germline CDR1 and CDR2: LNHDA and SQIVND (reference sequence). CDR3 nucleotides: TGTGCCAGTAGTCCCGGGACAGGGGGCCTCTATGGCTACACCTTC. This encodes CASSPGTGGLYGYTF.

The V and J genes are TRBV19 and TRBJ1-1, with D possibly TRBD1 on 6 matching bases. This CDR3 region has 14 residues. CDR1 is LNHDA, CDR2 SQIVND, per germline (reference sequence). V was pared by 5 bases and J by 1 base, with 11 bases between. For the CDR3, the DNA is TGTGCCAGTAGTCATATACAGGGGAACACTGAAGCTTTCTTT. Its protein product is CASSHIQGNTEAFF.

The rearrangement uses TRBV12-3 or TRBV12-4 and TRBJ2-7, with D maybe TRBD1 (6 bases). V shed 6 bases and J shed 9 bases, with 12 bases lying between them. The CDR3 spans 11 residues. CDR3 protein: CASRGQMGQYF. For the CDR3, the DNA is TGTGCCAGCAGGGGACAAATGGGGCAGTACTTC.

This clone has just one count. This chain uses TRBV2 with TRBJ2-5, with 7 nucleotides matching TRBD1. V lost 6 bases and J lost 2; bases outside the gene matches: 6. The CDR3 loop spans 14 amino acids. Germline CDR1 and CDR2: SNHLY and FYNNEI. The CDR3 bases are TGTGCCAGCAGGGAGCACAGGGGACAAGAGACCCAGTACTTC. Translated, it gives CASREHRGQETQYF.

The rearrangement links TRBV2 to TRBJ1-2; D gene unclear. CDR1 SNHLY and CDR2 FYNNEI come from the germline V gene. The V gene lost 2 bases and the J gene lost 2 bases, with 12 bases spanning the gap. CDR3 length equals 15 residues. For the CDR3, the DNA is TGTGCCAGCAGTGAACGATGGGAGGGAAACTATGGCTACACCTTC. Its translation: CASSERWEGNYGYTF.

The chain couples TRBV5-1 to TRBJ2-1; 10 positions match TRBD2. The ends lost 4 bases at V and 4 bases at J; junction bases unmatched: 5. This CDR3 is built from 15 residues. Germline assignment: CDR1 SGHRS and CDR2 YFSETQ. The CDR3 DNA is TGCGCCAGCAGCATCGGACTAGCGGATTACAATGAGCAGTTCTTC. Residues: CASSIGLADYNEQFF.

This clone was detected once. The V gene is TRBV12-1, the J gene TRBJ1-2; the table gives TRBD1 as D, unverified against the DNA. TRBV12-1 is deemed a pseudogene. The CDR3 covers 15 residues. Written as DNA, the CDR3 is TGTGCCAGCAGCCCCGGAGGACAGGACCCCTATGGCTACACCTTC. This sequence encodes CASSPGGQDPYGYTF.

The rearrangement joins TRBV10-1 to TRBJ1-1; D is undetermined. Trimming pared 2 bases from V and 4 bases from J, leaving 8 bases between. The germline V gene encodes CDR1 WNHNN and CDR2 SYGVQD (reference sequence). This CDR3 is 13 amino acids long. Written as DNA, the CDR3 is TGCGCCAGCAGTGAGAGGTCGGGCACTGAAGCTTTCTTT. As protein: CASSERSGTEAFF.

The V gene is TRBV15, the J gene TRBJ1-2, with no clear D. V was shortened by 5 bases and J by 10 bases, with 17 bases between the two germline ends. This CDR3 is built from 13 residues. CDR1 is LNHNV and CDR2 is YYDKDF in the germline V gene (reference sequence). CDR3 DNA: TGTGCCACCAGCGAGGGATCCTGGATGCACTACACCTTC. It translates to CATSEGSWMHYTF.

V usage is TRBV10-1 and J usage is TRBJ2-1, with 9 bases fitting TRBD2. J was trimmed by 8 bases and V by 2 bases; bases with no gene match: 7. Per the germline V gene, CDR1 is WNHNN and CDR2 is SYGVQD (reference sequence). The CDR3 extends over 15 amino acids. The CDR3 sequence is CASSEGSGGLDEQFF. CDR3 DNA: TGCGCCAGCAGTGAGGGTAGCGGGGGACTCGATGAGCAGTTCTTC.

V gene TRBV4-1 combines with J gene TRBJ1-3; TRBD1 matches 8 bases. The germline gives CDR1 MGHRA, CDR2 YSYEKL. The CDR3 sequence is 16 residues long. J gave up 0 bases and V 4 bases, and 5 bases lay outside the gene matches. Written as DNA, the CDR3 is TGCGCCAGCAGCCGCTCAGGGGGCCGCTCTGGAAACACCATATATTTT. Its translation: CASSRSGGRSGNTIYF.

The V call is TRBV28, the J call TRBJ2-7; 7 bases are a match to TRBD2. This CDR3 spans 14 amino acids. CDR1 MDHEN and CDR2 SYDVKM come from the germline V gene. With 6 bases clipped from V and 7 bases from J, the junction kept 12 bases outside the gene matches. CDR3 in amino acids: CASRRSGTGGEQYF. CDR3 nucleotide sequence: TGTGCCAGCAGGCGATCCGGGACCGGGGGGGAGCAGTACTTC.

This clone was seen only once. V is TRBV12-3 or TRBV12-4 and J is TRBJ1-2; no definite D call. The CDR3 spans 13 residues. V dropped 1 base and J dropped 3 bases, with 6 bases sitting between them. The CDR3 spells CASSLGEDYGYTF. The CDR3 nucleotides are TGTGCCAGCAGTTTAGGGGAGGACTATGGCTACACCTTC.

This clone was seen a few times. The chain joins TRBV19 to TRBJ1-2, with 7 bases aligning to TRBD1. The CDR3 runs to 17 residues. V lost 7 bases, J lost 4 bases, and 18 bases stayed unmatched. Looked up from germline, CDR1 is LNHDA and CDR2 is SQIVND (reference sequence). The CDR3: CASNGDRSSPSTYGYTF. The CDR3 DNA reads as TGTGCCAGTAACGGGGACAGATCTTCCCCCTCTACCTATGGCTACACCTTC.

V and J are TRBV5-5 and TRBJ2-1; D is possibly TRBD1 (6 bases). This CDR3 is 14 amino acids long. V lost 4 bases and J lost 10, with 18 bases in between. CDR1 is SGHKS, CDR2 YYEKEE, per germline (reference sequence). CDR3 region: CASSITGQRSEQFF. The CDR3 DNA reads TGTGCCAGCAGCATCACCGGACAGAGGTCCGAGCAGTTCTTC.

This chain's CDR3 is CASRTPLTGDGYTF. The CDR3 DNA follows: TGTGCCAGCAGAACTCCTCTAACAGGGGACGGCTACACCTTC. The gene calls are TRBV27 and TRBJ1-2, with 7 bases fitting TRBD1. The junction had 12 bases not matched to a gene; V was cut back by 6 bases and J by 8 bases. The CDR3 consists of 14 residues. The germline gives CDR1 MNHEY, CDR2 SMNVEV (reference sequence).

In the case of this clone: At the DNA level, this CDR3 is encoded by other sequences in the same sample as well. The CDR3 nucleotides are TGCGCCAGCAGCTTGGGTCAGGGAAACGAGCAGTACTTC. Translating gives CASSLGQGNEQYF. This sequence joins TRBV5-1 and TRBJ2-7; weak D call: TRBD1 (5 bases). Germline V gene data show CDR1 as SGHRS and CDR2 as YFSETQ. V dropped 0 bases and J dropped 5 bases, with 9 bases sitting between them. CDR3 length: 13 residues. Together with reference TRBV5-1 and TRBJ2-7, the CDR3 gives the full variable domain: KAGVTQTPRYLIKTRGQQVTLSCSPISGHRSVSWYQQTPGQGLQFLFEYFSETQRNKGNFPGRFSGRQFSNSRSEMNVSTLELGDSALYLCASSLGQGNEQYFGPGTRLTVT.

The V and J genes are TRBV7-9 and TRBJ1-1; no reliable D call. V shed 1 base and J shed 0 bases, with 6 bases lying between them. Per the germline V gene, CDR1 is SEHNR and CDR2 is FQNEAQ (reference sequence). This CDR3 has 14 residues. CDR3 in DNA: TGTGCCAGCAGCTTAGGCGGCTTGAACACTGAAGCTTTCTTT. As protein: CASSLGGLNTEAFF.

This clone appeared once. This chain uses TRBV28 with TRBJ1-5; no firm D call. Germline values: CDR1 MDHEN, CDR2 SYDVKM. The ends were cut back, 1 base at V and 5 bases at J, with 12 bases in the middle. The CDR3 loop spans 15 amino acids. CDR3 sequence (DNA): TGTGCCAGCAGTTTATACCGGGGTTTCCATCAGCCCCAGCATTTT. Amino acids: CASSLYRGFHQPQHF. Filled out from reference TRBV28 and TRBJ1-5, the complete variable domain reads DVKVTQSSRYLVKRTGEKVFLECVQDMDHENMFWYRQDPGLGLRLIYFSYDVKMKEKGDIPEGYSVSREKKERFSLILESASTNQTSMYLCASSLYRGFHQPQHFGDGTRLSIL.